This T cell receptor beta chain is drawn from a study of control samples from healthy donors and cancer patients. The CDR3 contains 16 residues. V was clipped by 5 bases and J by 7 bases; unmatched bases: 10. The germline V gene has CDR1 SGHVS and CDR2 FNYEAQ. Here immunoSEQ multiplex PCR was the method, and the copy in TCRdb shows in-frame clones only, minus some. The sample has roughly 90,000 clones; 80% to 95% are singletons. The sequence derives from a woman aged 25 to 39 in good health. Sequenced input: blood. This chain links TRBV7-6 with TRBJ1-6, with 8 nucleotides matching TRBD1. In DNA form, the CDR3 reads TGTGCCAGCAGCATAGGGGGTCAGGGGGCGAATTCACCCCTCCACTTT. Protein: CASSIGGQGANSPLHF. Together with reference TRBV7-6 and TRBJ1-6, the CDR3 gives the full variable domain: GAGVSQSPRYKVTKRGQDVALRCDPISGHVSLYWYRQALGQGPEFLTYFNYEAQQDKSGLPNDRFSAERPEGSISTLTIQRTEQRDSAMYRCASSIGGQGANSPLHFGNGTRLTVT.